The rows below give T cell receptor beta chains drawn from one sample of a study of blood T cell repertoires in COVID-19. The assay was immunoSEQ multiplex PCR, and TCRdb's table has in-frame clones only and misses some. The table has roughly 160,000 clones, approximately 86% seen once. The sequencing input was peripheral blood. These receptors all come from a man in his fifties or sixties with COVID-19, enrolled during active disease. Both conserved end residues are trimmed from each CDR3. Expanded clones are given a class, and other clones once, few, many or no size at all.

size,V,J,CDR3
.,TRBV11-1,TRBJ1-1,ASSPQGFTEAF
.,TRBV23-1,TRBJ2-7,ASSQGHPYSCYEQY
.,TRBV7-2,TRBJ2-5,ASSLGHERRETQY
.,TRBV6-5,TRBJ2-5,ASTLDRQETQY
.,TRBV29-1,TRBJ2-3,SHTAGTGHTDTQY
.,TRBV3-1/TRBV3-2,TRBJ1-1,ASSQESMNTEAF
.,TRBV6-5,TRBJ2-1,ASSKSGGAYNEQF
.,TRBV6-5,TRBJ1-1,ASSRQLNTEAF
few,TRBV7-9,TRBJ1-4,ASSSDSKTGGREKLF
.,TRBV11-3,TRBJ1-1,ASSLVGDRVLGTEAF
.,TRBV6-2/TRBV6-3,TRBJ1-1,ASSNMGGTEAF
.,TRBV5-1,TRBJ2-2,ASIPGTGTTGELF
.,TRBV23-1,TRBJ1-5,ASSQSRDRGYSNQPQH
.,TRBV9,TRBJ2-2,ASTPHAGGQNTGELF
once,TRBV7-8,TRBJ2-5,ASSYGLAGGQETQY
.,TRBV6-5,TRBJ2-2,ASSSLAGEAGELF
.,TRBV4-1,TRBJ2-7,ASSQGLAGGNYEQY
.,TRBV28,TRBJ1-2,ASRIKDRVRGYT
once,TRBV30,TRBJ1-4,AWSKGGPEKLF
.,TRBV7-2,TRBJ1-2,ASSPTGGAGYGYT
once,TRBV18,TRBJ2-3,ASSPSFLAGDEWTDTQY
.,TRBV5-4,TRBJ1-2,ASSLGDRQGADYGYT
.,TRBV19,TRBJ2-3,ASTPDRVDTDTQY
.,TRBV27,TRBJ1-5,ASSLVWAASRPQH
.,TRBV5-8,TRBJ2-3,ASSLGATTDTQY
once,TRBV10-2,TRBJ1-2,ASTSQGAFGYT
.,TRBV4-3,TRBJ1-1,ASSQDIQGKAF